This T cell receptor beta chain was recovered during a study of a mutant IDH1 vaccine in newly diagnosed glioma. The CDR3 has 15 residues. Germline CDR1 is SGHRS and CDR2 is YFSETQ. Trimming took 3 bases from V and 1 from J, leaving 13 bases between them. In its sample, this clone was seen a few times. Produced via immunoSEQ multiplex PCR; TCRdb's table is partial and in-frame only. The data hold approximately 52,000 clones, with roughly 80% observed a single time. Time point given: baseline, week 1 (first vaccination visit). This sample's treatment: pre-vaccination baseline after standard-of-care therapy. Each donor presented with a new WHO grade 3 or 4 astrocytoma that tested IDH1-mutant and showed ATRX loss.

Sequenced here: PBMCs, sampled from a glioma patient treated with radiotherapy, temozolomide or both. The source is a woman aged 40 to 50 with glioma. The chain recombines TRBV5-1 with TRBJ1-1, with D tentatively TRBD1 (6 bases). The chain's CDR3 is CASSSAGARNTEAFF. The CDR3 coding sequence is TGCGCCAGCAGCTCCGCAGGGGCAAGGAACACTGAAGCTTTCTTT.